The clone carrying this T cell receptor beta chain was detected only a few times. Its antigen is undetermined. The CDR3 extends over 15 amino acids. Germline V CDR1 and CDR2: SGHDN, FVKESK. J was trimmed by 0 bases and V by 5 bases; bases with no gene match: 1. These data are taken from a study of PD-1 blockade in classical Hodgkin lymphoma. Time point: cycle 4 day 1 (C4D1), after more than five weeks of nivolumab. Autologous stem cell transplantation was followed by relapse in every patient, and brentuximab vedotin exposure varied. General study findings and limits: Unlike CD8+ TCR diversity, which did not rise significantly by C4D1, CD4+ TCR diversity did.

Here immunoSEQ multiplex PCR was the method, and the copy in TCRdb shows in-frame clones only, minus some. The sample consists of 25,000 to 35,000 clones, about 70% of them appearing once. The sequence was obtained from a human donor with classical Hodgkin lymphoma. The sample consisted of peripheral blood mononuclear cells (PBMCs), taken before the fourth cycle of nivolumab. The chain has TRBV14 and TRBJ1-3, with 10 nucleotides matching TRBD1. The CDR3: CASSWDRGSGNTIYF. CDR3 DNA sequence: TGTGCCAGCAGCTGGGACAGGGGCTCTGGAAACACCATATATTTT.